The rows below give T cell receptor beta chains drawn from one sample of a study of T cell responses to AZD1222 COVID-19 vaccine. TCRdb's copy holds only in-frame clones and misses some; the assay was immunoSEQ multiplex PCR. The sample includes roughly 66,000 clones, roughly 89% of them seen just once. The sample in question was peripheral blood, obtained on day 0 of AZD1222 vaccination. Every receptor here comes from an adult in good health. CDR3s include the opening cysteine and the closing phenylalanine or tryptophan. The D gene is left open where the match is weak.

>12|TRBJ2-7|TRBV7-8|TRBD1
TGTGCCAGCAGCTCGGGACAGTACGAGCAGTACTTC
CASSSGQYEQYF
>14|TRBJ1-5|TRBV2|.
TGTGCCAGCAGGAACAGGCTCGTGGATCAGCCCCAGCATTTT
CASRNRLVDQPQHF
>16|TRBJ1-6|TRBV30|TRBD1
TGTGCCTGGGGACAGGGGCTCATCTCCTATAATTCACCCCTCCACTTT
CAWGQGLISYNSPLHF
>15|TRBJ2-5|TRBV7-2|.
TGTGCCAGCAGCTTAGAGGCGGGGTCCCAAGAGACCCAGTACTTC
CASSLEAGSQETQYF
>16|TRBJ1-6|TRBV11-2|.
TGTGCCAGCAGCTTAGACCCTGGAACGACGAATTCACCCCTCCACTTT
CASSLDPGTTNSPLHF
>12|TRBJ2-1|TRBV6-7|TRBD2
TGTGCCAGCAGTGCTAGCGGGGGGGCCGAGTTCTTC
CASSASGGAEFF
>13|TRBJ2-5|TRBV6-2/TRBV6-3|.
TGTGCCAGCAGCAAAGGACGGCATGGGGCCCAGTACTTC
CASSKGRHGAQYF
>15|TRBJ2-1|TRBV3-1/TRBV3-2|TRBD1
TGTGCCAGCAACGCCCGACAGGGTTCCTACAATGAGCAGTTCTTC
CASNARQGSYNEQFF
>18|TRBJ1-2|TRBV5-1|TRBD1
TGCGCCAGCAGCCTGCTGAGCCCCACGGGACAGGAGCCCTATGGCTACACCTTC
CASSLLSPTGQEPYGYTF
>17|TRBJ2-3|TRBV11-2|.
TGTGCCAGCAGCTTAGATGAATTCCAGGGGGAGGCAGATACGCAGTATTTT
CASSLDEFQGEADTQYF
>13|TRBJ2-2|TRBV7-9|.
TGTGCCAGCAGCTTAGCAGGTGCCGGGGAGCTGTTTTTT
CASSLAGAGELFF
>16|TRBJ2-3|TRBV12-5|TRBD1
TGTGCTAGTGCCCCGGGACAGGGGGTAATCACAGATACGCAGTATTTT
CASAPGQGVITDTQYF
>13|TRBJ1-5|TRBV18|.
TGTGCCAGCTCACTGCTAGGCAATCAGCCCCAGCATTTT
CASSLLGNQPQHF
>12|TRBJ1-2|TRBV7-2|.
TGTGCCAGCAGCTTAGACAGGGTTGGCTACACCTTC
CASSLDRVGYTF